Sequencing of this T cell receptor (beta chain) was carried out in a study of T-cell memory formation after mild COVID-19. Study summary: TCR clusters largely stayed donor specific.

From the 5' RACE reads, TCRdb called clonotypes with MiXCR, one entry per CDR3 protein. Counted here are 430,000 or so distinct CDR3 sequences, around a quarter occurring once; the ten biggest clones make up around 13%. Trimming removed 2 bases at V and 3 bases at J, with 7 bases between. CDR3 length: 14 residues. Germline CDR1 SEHNR, CDR2 FQNEAQ (reference sequence). Study results and caveats: Prior to infection, memory already included some responding clones, suggesting cross-reactive memory joined.

Note on this clonotype: Its antigen is not known.

This chain joins TRBV7-9 and TRBJ2-2; a weak D match, TRBD1 (5 bases). Material: PBMCs or a T cell subset sorted from them (not recorded which). The receptor was derived from an adult woman who had mild COVID-19 (a few samples of this study predate the infection). Cell type and time point are not known. In nucleotides, the CDR3 is TGTGCCAGCAGCTTAAAAGGGGACACCGGGGAGCTGTTTTTT. This translates into CASSLKGDTGELFF.